This TCR beta chain was found in a study of shared T cell receptors in the human thymus. Data came from immunoSEQ multiplex PCR; TCRdb stores just in-frame clones and leaves some out. The repertoire consists of approximately 660,000 clones, with approximately 88% occurring once and the leading ten covering around 0.0099%. Per the germline V gene, CDR1 is SGHKS and CDR2 is YYEKEE (reference sequence). This CDR3 is 15 amino acids long. V shed 0 bases and J shed 5 bases, with 12 bases lying between them. This sample was shared with a second study, whose subject was human thymus T cells. From that second work: Resections obtained during corrective heart surgery supplied the thymus tissue. In unrelated individuals, thymic repertoires overlapped highly, according to related research.

This TCR was sampled from a boy under three years old with a congenital heart defect. The rearrangement links TRBV5-5 to TRBJ1-5; a weak D match, TRBD1 (6 bases). Input material: thymocytes. DNA for the CDR3: TGTGCCAGCAGCTTGGCCGGGGACACCGATCAGCCCCAGCATTTT. This sequence encodes CASSLAGDTDQPQHF. Full variable domain (remainder filled in from reference TRBV5-5 and TRBJ1-5): DAGVTQSPTHLIKTRGQQVTLRCSPISGHKSVSWYQQVLGQGPQFIFQYYEKEERGRGNFPDRFSARQFPNYSSELNVNALLLGDSALYLCASSLAGDTDQPQHFGDGTRLSIL.